Reported below is one T cell receptor beta chain. Original processing methods: Reference gene primer amplification in the assay estimated nucleated cell counts. Data came from immunoSEQ multiplex PCR; TCRdb stores just in-frame clones and leaves some out. V and J calls and clone size are as listed in that table; D and trimming were resolved from the DNA. The sample gives some 110,000 clones, approximately 84% of which show up once; 1.3% to 1.5% is in the top ten. The data were obtained in a study of blood T cell repertoires in COVID-19. Study-wide background: The samples span acute and convalescent COVID-19 from the United States, Italy and Spain. The analysed material was cDNA or gDNA that came from T cells, B-cell-depleted T cells, or PBMCs.

From germline, CDR1 is SNHLY and CDR2 FYNNEI. Trimming cost V 5 bases and J 0 bases, with 8 bases left between them. The CDR3 has 14 amino acids. The sample was peripheral blood. The TCR comes from a man aged 40-50 years with acute or convalescent COVID-19. The J gene is TRBJ2-4, the V gene TRBV2; D remains unclear. CDR3: CASSLLLAKNIQYF. CDR3 in DNA: TGTGCCAGCAGTCTCTTACTAGCCAAAAACATTCAGTACTTC. Together with reference TRBV2 and TRBJ2-4, the CDR3 gives the full variable domain: EPEVTQTPSHQVTQMGQEVILRCVPISNHLYFYWYRQILGQKVEFLVSFYNNEISEKSEIFDDQFSVERPDGSNFTLKIRSTKLEDSAMYFCASSLLLAKNIQYFGAGTRLSVL.